These 29 T cell receptor beta chains share one sample of origin, sequenced in a study of somatic mutations in cytotoxic T cells in rheumatoid arthritis. Sequencing was performed with immunoSEQ multiplex PCR; in TCRdb, only in-frame clones are kept and a portion is missing. The sample has 9,000 to 15,000 clones; 70% to 85% are singletons. Sequencing was carried out using CD8+ T cells sorted from blood. The receptors shown here come from a woman aged 35 to 49 in good health.

V and J are TRBV29-1 and TRBJ1-2, with 9 bases lining up with TRBD1. The CDR3 loop spans 16 amino acids. Per germline, CDR1 SQVTM and CDR2 ANQGSEA. The J segment lost 5 bases and the V segment lost 7 bases, leaving 17 bases of the junction unmatched. This CDR3 is CSARDRVRREGYGYTF. The CDR3 region has the DNA TGCAGCGCTCGGGACAGGGTGAGACGCGAGGGTTATGGCTACACCTTC.

This clone qualifies as medium-sized. This chain connects TRBV9 to TRBJ2-1, with 8 bases lining up with TRBD1. The CDR3 contains 16 residues. The junction had 13 bases not matched to a gene; V was cut back by 3 bases and J by 8 bases. Germline-derived CDR1 and CDR2 are SGDLS and YYNGEE. The CDR3 spells CASSEGVLAGGDEQFF. CDR3 bases: TGTGCCAGCAGCGAGGGGGTACTAGCAGGGGGCGATGAGCAGTTCTTC.

V gene TRBV6-6 combines with J gene TRBJ2-7; tentative D call: TRBD1 (6 bases). V was cut by 7 bases and J by 0 bases, with 10 bases left in between. The CDR3 totals 13 residues. Germline V CDR1 and CDR2: MNHNY, SVGAGI (reference sequence). CDR3 residues: CASKGVNSYEQYF. CDR3 DNA sequence: TGTGCCAGCAAGGGGGTGAACTCCTACGAGCAGTACTTC.

The J gene is TRBJ2-5, the V gene TRBV13; maybe TRBD2 (5 bases). Trimming took 4 bases from V and 2 from J, leaving 17 bases between them. The CDR3 covers 16 residues. In germline, CDR1 is PRHDT, CDR2 FYEKMQ (reference sequence). The CDR3: CASSSRRVGFQETQYF. The CDR3 nucleotides read TGTGCCAGCAGCTCACGGCGGGTGGGATTTCAAGAGACCCAGTACTTC.

The rearrangement joins TRBV7-3 to TRBJ2-2, with D perhaps TRBD1 or TRBD2 (6 bases each). V shed 5 bases and J shed 5 bases, with 12 bases lying between them. The CDR3 sequence is 14 residues long. CDR1 and CDR2 from the germline V gene are SGHTA and FQGTGA. The CDR3 sequence: CASSPGGGTGELFF. CDR3 coding DNA: TGTGCCAGCAGCCCCGGAGGGGGAACCGGGGAGCTGTTTTTT.

This clone was seen only once. The rearrangement uses TRBV5-1 and TRBJ2-1; 8 bases fit TRBD2. Germline assignment: CDR1 SGHRS and CDR2 YFSETQ. V was clipped by 3 bases and J by 3 bases; unmatched bases: 2. The CDR3 extends over 14 amino acids. The CDR3 nucleotides read TGCGCCAGCAGCTCCGGGGGGGGCTACAATGAGCAGTTCTTC. Its protein is CASSSGGGYNEQFF. The full variable domain, its missing parts supplied by reference TRBV5-1 and TRBJ2-1, is KAGVTQTPRYLIKTRGQQVTLSCSPISGHRSVSWYQQTPGQGLQFLFEYFSETQRNKGNFPGRFSGRQFSNSRSEMNVSTLELGDSALYLCASSSGGGYNEQFFGPGTRLTVL.

The chain carries TRBV27 and TRBJ2-2; D is possibly TRBD1 or TRBD2 (5 bases each). There are 15 residues in the CDR3. V lost 4 bases and J lost 0, with 9 bases in between. From germline, CDR1 is MNHEY and CDR2 SMNVEV (reference sequence). CDR3 residues: CASSSGTANTGELFF. CDR3 nucleotide sequence: TGTGCCAGCAGTTCAGGGACCGCGAACACCGGGGAGCTGTTTTTT.

The V gene is TRBV4-3, the J gene TRBJ2-4; the match to TRBD1 covers 7 bases. The V and J ends lost 2 bases and 1 base, in that order; junction bases with no gene match: 2. This CDR3 has 15 residues. CDR1 LGHNA and CDR2 YSLEER come from the germline V gene. The CDR3 loop reads CASSQLTGAKNIQYF. In DNA, the CDR3 is TGCGCCAGCAGCCAACTGACAGGGGCCAAAAACATTCAGTACTTC.

V usage is TRBV10-3 and J usage is TRBJ1-5; tentatively, D is TRBD1 (6 bases). Germline V gene lookup returns CDR1 ENHRY and CDR2 SYGVKD. The CDR3 runs 13 residues. V was trimmed by 3 bases and J by 8 bases, leaving 11 bases between them. The CDR3, as DNA: TGTGCCATCAGTGACAGGGGTGGGGAGCCCCAGCATTTT. Translation gives CAISDRGGEPQHF.

This sequence joins TRBV30 and TRBJ1-1, with D possibly being TRBD1 (5 bases). V was cut by 0 bases and J by 3 bases, with 17 bases left in between. CDR1 GTSNPN and CDR2 SVGIG come from the germline V gene (reference sequence). The CDR3 is 16 amino acids. The CDR3, as DNA: TGTGCCTGGAGTGTACATCCAACCCAGGGTTACACTGAAGCTTTCTTT. Translation gives CAWSVHPTQGYTEAFF.

This chain joins TRBV27 and TRBJ2-1, with 8 bases matching TRBD2. With 5 bases clipped from V and 10 bases from J, the junction kept 10 bases outside the gene matches. This CDR3 has 14 amino acids. CDR1 MNHEY and CDR2 SMNVEV come from the germline V gene (reference sequence). The DNA of the CDR3 is TGTGCCAGCAGTCCTTTCAGCAGCGGGGGAGAGCAGTTCTTC. Its protein is CASSPFSSGGEQFF.

The J gene is TRBJ2-1, the V gene TRBV11-2; TRBD1 or TRBD2 may be the D gene (5 bases each). Trimming took off 0 bases at V and 0 bases at J, with 18 bases between the two ends. The CDR3 is 19 amino acids. The germline V gene encodes CDR1 SGHAT and CDR2 FQNNGV. The CDR3 DNA reads as TGTGCCAGCAGCTTAGAGTCCCCCGGGACGGACCTCTCCTACAATGAGCAGTTCTTC. Its protein product is CASSLESPGTDLSYNEQFF.

The rearrangement links TRBV28 to TRBJ1-1; TRBD1 might be the D (6 bases). Germline V lookup: CDR1 MDHEN, CDR2 SYDVKM. V shed 5 bases and J shed 4 bases, with 23 bases lying between them. This CDR3 region has 17 residues. The CDR3 reads CASSLGGESYLFTEAFF. The CDR3 DNA reads TGTGCCAGCAGTCTAGGGGGAGAGTCCTATCTGTTCACTGAAGCTTTCTTT.

The CDR3 region has the DNA TGTGCCAGCACCTGGGGACAGGGAGGGTTACTGAACACTGAAGCTTTCTTT. It codes for CASTWGQGGLLNTEAFF. The chain carries TRBV7-9 and TRBJ1-1, with TRBD1 identical over 9 bases. Unmatched junction bases numbered 12, after V lost 7 bases and J lost 0 bases. The germline gives CDR1 SEHNR, CDR2 FQNEAQ (reference sequence). The CDR3 contains 17 residues.

This clone was counted a few times. This rearrangement joins TRBV5-8 to TRBJ1-3, with D possibly TRBD1 on 5 matching bases. CDR1 and CDR2 from the germline V gene are SGHTS and YDEGEE. Between the trimmed V and J ends, which lost 2 bases and 4 bases, there was a span of 13 bases. CDR3 length: 15 residues. This chain's CDR3 is CASSFTRGSGNTIYF. CDR3 DNA: TGTGCCAGCAGCTTTACGAGGGGCTCCGGAAACACCATATATTTT.

In this sample, this clone turned up once. CDR3 sequence: CSVEGWDANNEQFF. In nucleotides, the CDR3 is TGCAGCGTTGAAGGCTGGGATGCGAACAATGAGCAGTTCTTC. The gene calls are TRBV29-1 and TRBJ2-1; D unclear. V shed 1 base and J shed 5 bases, with 12 bases lying between them. The germline CDR1 and CDR2 sequences are SQVTM and ANQGSEA. The CDR3 contains 14 residues.

This clone was detected only once. The rearrangement joins TRBV7-9 to TRBJ1-1; 7 nucleotides agree with TRBD1. Germline V gene sequence: CDR1 SEHNR, CDR2 FQNEAQ (reference sequence). The CDR3 covers 11 residues. After removal of 4 bases from V and 13 bases from J, the junction contained 6 bases not matched to a gene. The CDR3 reads CASSSEGTDFF. CDR3 nucleotides: TGTGCCAGCAGCTCAGAAGGGACAGATTTCTTT.

The gene calls are TRBV14 and TRBJ1-2; D gene uncertain. CDR1 and CDR2 from the germline V gene are SGHDN and FVKESK. This CDR3 is 12 amino acids long. V dropped 5 bases and J dropped 10 bases, with 14 bases sitting between them. CDR3 residues: CASSGSRVDYTF. The CDR3 DNA is TGTGCCAGCAGCGGCAGTCGGGTGGACTACACCTTC.

The CDR3: CASSPHGGADTEAFF. CDR3 nucleotide sequence: TGTGCCAGCAGTCCCCACGGGGGCGCGGACACTGAAGCTTTCTTT. This chain joins TRBV6-5 and TRBJ1-1, with a weak D call TRBD1 (6 bases). Germline loops: CDR1 MNHEY, CDR2 SVGAGI. Trimming shortened V by 5 bases and J by 3 bases, and 16 bases separated the two germline ends. This CDR3 is built from 15 residues.

V usage is TRBV6-5 and J usage is TRBJ1-1; D unclear. V was shortened by 4 bases and J by 6 bases, with 15 bases between the two germline ends. Germline V gene lookup returns CDR1 MNHEY and CDR2 SVGAGI. There are 14 residues in the CDR3. The CDR3 region is CASSWIPVGAEAFF. Here the CDR3 DNA reads TGTGCCAGCAGTTGGATACCGGTCGGGGCTGAAGCTTTCTTT.

V usage is TRBV7-9 and J usage is TRBJ1-1, with D hard to call. V gave up 4 bases and J gave up 8 bases, with 23 bases separating them. Germline CDR1 SEHNR, CDR2 FQNEAQ (reference sequence). The length of the CDR3 is 16 residues. The CDR3 sequence is CASSSVWTASFGEAFF. In DNA form, the CDR3 reads TGTGCCAGCAGCTCCGTTTGGACGGCCTCGTTTGGGGAAGCTTTCTTT.

The chain links TRBV29-1 to TRBJ1-5; D remains unclear. CDR1 and CDR2 from the germline V gene are SQVTM and ANQGSEA. The CDR3 length is 12 residues. V gave up 6 bases and J gave up 7 bases, with 13 bases separating them. CDR3 sequence (DNA): TGCAGCGTGGGAACCCCGGGGCAGCCCCAGCATTTT. Amino acids: CSVGTPGQPQHF.

The chain is built from TRBV7-2 and TRBJ1-6, with 8 bases lining up with TRBD1. The germline V gene has CDR1 SGHTA and CDR2 FQGNSA. The CDR3 is 16 amino acids. J gave up 10 bases and V 5 bases, and 13 bases lay outside the gene matches. CDR3 region: CASSLTLTGARSPLHF. The CDR3, as DNA: TGTGCCAGCAGCCTAACCCTGACAGGGGCGAGGTCACCCCTCCACTTT.

With respect to this clone: The same CDR3 arises from other DNA sequences in this sample as well. The J gene is TRBJ2-2, the V gene TRBV19; no clear D. V was trimmed by 1 base and J by 1 base, leaving 4 bases between them. Germline assignment: CDR1 LNHDA and CDR2 SQIVND (reference sequence). The CDR3 covers 14 residues. In DNA form, the CDR3 reads TGTGCCAGTAGTATAGGTGGGAACACCGGGGAGCTGTTTTTT. Translating gives CASSIGGNTGELFF.

V usage is TRBV7-6 and J usage is TRBJ2-3; D is unresolved. Trimming took 6 bases from V and 6 from J, leaving 10 bases between them. The germline V gene has CDR1 SGHVS and CDR2 FNYEAQ. The CDR3 is made up of 12 amino acids. The CDR3 nucleotides read TGTGCCAGCAGTTGGGGTGAGGATACGCAGTATTTT. Amino acids: CASSWGEDTQYF.

V gene TRBV6-1 combines with J gene TRBJ1-1; TRBD1 matches 8 bases. The CDR3 runs to 12 residues. The germline V gene has CDR1 MNHNS and CDR2 SASEGT. Germline trimming cut 7 bases from V and 5 bases from J; bases unmatched to any gene: 3. CDR3 region: CASTQGATEAFF. The CDR3 nucleotides read TGTGCCAGCACCCAGGGGGCGACTGAAGCTTTCTTT.

The rearrangement uses TRBV5-4 and TRBJ2-2, with D maybe TRBD2 (5 bases). The germline CDR1 and CDR2 sequences are SGHNT and YYREEE (reference sequence). The CDR3 length is 18 residues. V was trimmed by 5 bases and J by 0 bases, leaving 20 bases between them. This CDR3 reads CASRFLTGLRSNTGELFF. The CDR3 bases are TGTGCCAGCAGATTTTTAACGGGGTTAAGGTCGAACACCGGGGAGCTGTTTTTT.

In this sample, this clone turned up once. V is TRBV27 and J is TRBJ1-1; perhaps TRBD1 as D (6 bases). V was trimmed by 6 bases and J by 7 bases, leaving 9 bases between them. The CDR3 runs to 11 residues. Germline V gene data show CDR1 as MNHEY and CDR2 as SMNVEV (reference sequence). In DNA form, the CDR3 reads TGTGCCAGCAGCCAAGGGGGTGAAGCTTTCTTT. Amino acid sequence: CASSQGGEAFF.

The chain couples TRBV5-8 to TRBJ1-1, with TRBD1 matching 7 bases. Germline lookup yields CDR1 SGHTS and CDR2 YDEGEE. The V segment lost 4 bases and the J segment 0 bases; nucleotides outside the gene matches: 3. The CDR3 length is 14 residues. The CDR3 DNA follows: TGTGCCAGCAGCCGGGGACAGTTGAACACTGAAGCTTTCTTT. This translates into CASSRGQLNTEAFF.